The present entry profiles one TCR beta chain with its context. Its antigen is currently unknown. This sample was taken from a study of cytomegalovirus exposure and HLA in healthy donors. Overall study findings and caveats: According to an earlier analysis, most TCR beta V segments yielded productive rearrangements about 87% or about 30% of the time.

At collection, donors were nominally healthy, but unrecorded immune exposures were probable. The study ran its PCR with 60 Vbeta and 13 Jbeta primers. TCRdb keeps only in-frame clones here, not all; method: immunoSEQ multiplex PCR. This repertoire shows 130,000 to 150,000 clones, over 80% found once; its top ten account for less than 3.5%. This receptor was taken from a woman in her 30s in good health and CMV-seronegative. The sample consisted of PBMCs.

CDR3 bases: TGTGCCAGCAGTGAGACAGGGCACTCTGGGGCCAACGTCCTGACTTTC. Translation: CASSETGHSGANVLTF. This sequence joins TRBV2 and TRBJ2-6; 7 positions match TRBD1. The CDR3 runs 16 residues. Trimming at V came to 3 bases and at J to 0 bases, leaving 2 bases not matched to a gene. CDR1 and CDR2 (germline): SNHLY, FYNNEI.